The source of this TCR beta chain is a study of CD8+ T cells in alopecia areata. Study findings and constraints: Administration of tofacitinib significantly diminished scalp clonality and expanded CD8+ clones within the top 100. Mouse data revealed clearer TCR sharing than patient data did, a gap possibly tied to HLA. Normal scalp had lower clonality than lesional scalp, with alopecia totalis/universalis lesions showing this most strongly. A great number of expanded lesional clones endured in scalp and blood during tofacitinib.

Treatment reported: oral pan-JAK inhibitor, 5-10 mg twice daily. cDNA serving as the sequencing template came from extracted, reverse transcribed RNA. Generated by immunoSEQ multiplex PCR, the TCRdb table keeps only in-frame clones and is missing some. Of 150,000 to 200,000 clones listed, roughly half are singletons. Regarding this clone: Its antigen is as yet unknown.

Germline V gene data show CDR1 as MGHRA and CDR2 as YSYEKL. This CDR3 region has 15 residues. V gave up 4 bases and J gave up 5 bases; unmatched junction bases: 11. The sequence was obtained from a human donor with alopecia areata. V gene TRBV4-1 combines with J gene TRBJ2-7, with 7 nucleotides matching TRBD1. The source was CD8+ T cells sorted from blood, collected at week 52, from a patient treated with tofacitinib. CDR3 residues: CASSLRQGLSDEQYF. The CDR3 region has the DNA TGCGCCAGCAGCCTAAGACAGGGCTTGTCGGACGAGCAGTACTTC.